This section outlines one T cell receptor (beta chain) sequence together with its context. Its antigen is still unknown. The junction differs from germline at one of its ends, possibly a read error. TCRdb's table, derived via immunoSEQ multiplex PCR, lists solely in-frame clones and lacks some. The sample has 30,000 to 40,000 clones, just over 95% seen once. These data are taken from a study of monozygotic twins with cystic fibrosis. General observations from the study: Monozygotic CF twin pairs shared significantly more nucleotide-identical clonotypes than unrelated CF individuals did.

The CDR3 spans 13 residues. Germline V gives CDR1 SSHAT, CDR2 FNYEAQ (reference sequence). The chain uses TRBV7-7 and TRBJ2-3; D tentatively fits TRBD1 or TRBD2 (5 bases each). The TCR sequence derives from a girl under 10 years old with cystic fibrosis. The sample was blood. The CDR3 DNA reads TGTGCTAGCAGCTTAGACCGGGACGATACGCAGTATTTT. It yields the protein CASSLDRDDTQYF.